The entry below gives a single T cell receptor (beta chain) sequence along with its context. The sample's time point: patch test 3, about 24 weeks after DPC sensitization. Treatment defined: therapeutic diphenylcyclopropenone sensitization with weekly scalp DPC. The drawing of blood occurred before each patch test was applied. V was clipped by 10 bases and J by 2 bases; unmatched bases: 2. Germline V gene sequence: CDR1 KGHDR, CDR2 SFDVKD. The CDR3 totals 14 residues. This sample is drawn from a study of human T cells and chemical hapten exposure. At the level of the study: The study patch tested 0.01% DPC on the upper back and read results at 6 days. Diagnoses of alopecia areata, totalis or universalis occurred in mostly female patients.

As originally analysed: With a range of roughly 20,000 to 690,600, the median per sample was around 97,000 TCRs. TCRdb itself ran the RACE reads through MiXCR, one entry per CDR3 protein. The V and J calls were determined by TCRdb, not by the authors. The sample lists approximately 160,000 distinct CDR3 sequences, 28% occurring once. The V and J genes are TRBV24-1 and TRBJ2-6, with TRBD1 identical over 9 bases. This sequence was found in a woman younger than 30 with alopecia areata. Some clones in this sample may be carry-over from other donors' samples. This specimen was whole blood, taken in connection with sensitization to the hapten diphenylcyclopropenone (DPC). The CDR3 is CATGQGAGANVLTF. The CDR3 DNA reads TGTGCCACGGGACAGGGCGCTGGGGCCAACGTCCTGACTTTC.